A selection of T cell receptor beta chains follows, all from one sample in a study of regulatory T cells in long-lasting Graves disease. One entry per CDR3 protein, called by TCRdb with MiXCR from the multiplex PCR reads. The sample lists 400,000 to 500,000 distinct CDR3 sequences; roughly 17% were seen once. A further study also used this sample, focusing on T cells in Graves' hyperthyroidism and ophthalmopathy.

Sequenced here: peripheral blood mononuclear cells (PBMCs), sampled at new diagnosis, from a patient treated with antithyroid drugs. These receptors originate from a woman aged 18 to 35 with Graves disease. Both conserved end residues are part of each CDR3. D genes are given only for firm matches. Not all rows give a size; the values are once, few, many and, for expanded clones, a class.

TGTGCCAGCAGTTATCGTGGGCCCTACGAGCAGTACTTC | CASSYRGPYEQYF | TRBJ2-7 | TRBV6-2/TRBV6-3 | few | NA
TGTGCCAGCAGTTTATTCCCCACGACAGGGACGGAATACAATGAGCAGTTCTTC | CASSLFPTTGTEYNEQFF | TRBJ2-1 | TRBV27 | NA | TRBD1
TGTGCCAGCAGCGTCGGGACTCGGGGAGGAACAGATACGCAGTATTTT | CASSVGTRGGTDTQYF | TRBJ2-3 | TRBV11-2 | many | NA
TGTGCCAGCAGCCCAGGACTAGCGGTCAGCACAGATACGCAGTATTTT | CASSPGLAVSTDTQYF | TRBJ2-3 | TRBV7-8 | many | TRBD2
TGCAGTGCTAGGAGTTCCGCTAACTATGGCTACACCTTC | CSARSSANYGYTF | TRBJ1-2 | TRBV20-1 | NA | NA
TGTGCCAGCAGACCCTCCACTGACGCGCACCTGGAGCAGTACTTC | CASRPSTDAHLEQYF | TRBJ2-7 | TRBV7-9 | NA | NA
TGTGCCAGCAGCTTGAGCCTGGCTTTCTTT | CASSLSLAFF | TRBJ1-1 | TRBV7-9 | NA | NA
TGTGCCTGGAGTGGGGAGCGGGGGGCCGTAGATACGCAGTATTTT | CAWSGERGAVDTQYF | TRBJ2-3 | TRBV30 | NA | TRBD2
TGTGCCAGCAGTTTCTCGGATGGCTACACCTTC | CASSFSDGYTF | TRBJ1-2 | TRBV28 | many | NA
TGTGCCAGCAGCCAAGAGACGATACCGACCTACGAGCAGTACTTC | CASSQETIPTYEQYF | TRBJ2-7 | TRBV14 | NA | NA
TGCAGCGTTGAAGATGGTCGCAGAGGGAATGAGCAGTTCTTC | CSVEDGRRGNEQFF | TRBJ2-1 | TRBV29-1 | many | NA
TGTGCCAGCAGTTACGACAGCTATAGCAATCAGCCCCAGCATTTT | CASSYDSYSNQPQHF | TRBJ1-5 | TRBV2 | many | NA
TGTGCCAGCACCATAACAGGGGTCACCGGGGAGCTGTTTTTT | CASTITGVTGELFF | TRBJ2-2 | TRBV28 | many | TRBD1
TGTGCCAGCAGCTTTGTACAGTCCTACGAGCAGTACTTC | CASSFVQSYEQYF | TRBJ2-7 | TRBV7-9 | many | NA
TGTGCCAGCAGGCCGGGACAGGGTGTGTGGAGCACTGAAGCTTTCTTT | CASRPGQGVWSTEAFF | TRBJ1-1 | TRBV28 | many | TRBD1
TGTGCCAGCAGCCGCGGGAGCCAAGAGACCCAGTACTTC | CASSRGSQETQYF | TRBJ2-5 | TRBV7-3 | few | TRBD2
TGCGCCAGCAGCCCACAGGACAGGGGCAATCAGCCCCAGCATTTT | CASSPQDRGNQPQHF | TRBJ1-5 | TRBV4-1 | NA | TRBD1
TGTGCCAGCAGCTTTCAGGCTGGTAATGAAAAACTGTTTTTT | CASSFQAGNEKLFF | TRBJ1-4 | TRBV5-5 | many | NA
TGTGCCAGCAGCTTAGAAGCGGGTCCAGAGACCCAGTACTTC | CASSLEAGPETQYF | TRBJ2-5 | TRBV7-2 | NA | NA
TGTGCCAGCAGTTTAGCCCGGGAAGCTTTCTTT | CASSLAREAFF | TRBJ1-1 | TRBV28 | few | NA
TGTGCCAGCAGCTTACACGGCGGGAATGAAAAACTGTTTTTT | CASSLHGGNEKLFF | TRBJ1-4 | TRBV11-2 | many | NA
TGTGCCATCAGCCTTAGCAGGACTAGCGGACAAGAGACCCAGTACTTC | CAISLSRTSGQETQYF | TRBJ2-5 | TRBV10-3 | NA | TRBD2
TGTGCCAGCAGCGCGGGACTAGCGGTTGAGCAGTTCTTC | CASSAGLAVEQFF | TRBJ2-1 | TRBV11-3 | NA | TRBD2
TGTGCCAGCAGCGCTACCGGGACTAGCTACGAGCAGTACTTC | CASSATGTSYEQYF | TRBJ2-7 | TRBV9 | many | TRBD2
TGTGCCAGCAGTCAACAGGGTGCGGTGACTGAAGCTTTCTTT | CASSQQGAVTEAFF | TRBJ1-1 | TRBV3-1 | many | NA
TGCGCCAGCAGCTTAAATACAGGGTTGGAGACCCAGTACTTC | CASSLNTGLETQYF | TRBJ2-5 | TRBV5-1 | NA | NA
TGTGCCACCAGTGATTTGTACGGCTACAATGAGCAGTTCTTC | CATSDLYGYNEQFF | TRBJ2-1 | TRBV24-1 | NA | NA
TGCAGTGCTGTAGCGGGAGGGGGGCAAGAGACCCAGTACTTC | CSAVAGGGQETQYF | TRBJ2-5 | TRBV20-1 | many | TRBD2
TGTGCCAGCTGGGGGAGGGATCTAGCGGGAGGGCCCTCTGGATTCGGTGAGCAGTTCTTC | CASWGRDLAGGPSGFGEQFF | TRBJ2-1 | TRBV6-2/TRBV6-3 | few | TRBD2
TGTGCCAGCAGTTGGACTAGCGACACCGGGGAGCTGTTTTTT | CASSWTSDTGELFF | TRBJ2-2 | TRBV6-5 | NA | TRBD2
TGTGCCAGCAGTGATTTCACGGCGTTCGAGCAGTACTTC | CASSDFTAFEQYF | TRBJ2-7 | TRBV2 | many | NA
TGTGCCACCAGCAGAGCCGGGACTAGCTTCCACAATGAGCAGTTCTTC | CATSRAGTSFHNEQFF | TRBJ2-1 | TRBV15 | many | TRBD2
TGTGCCAGCAGTTACCAGCGGACAGGCAACACCATATATTTT | CASSYQRTGNTIYF | TRBJ1-3 | TRBV12-3/TRBV12-4 | NA | TRBD1
TGTGCCAGACGATCTCTACTAGGACTAGCGGGAAGGCCTGGGGGCTACAATGAGCAGTTCTTC | CARRSLLGLAGRPGGYNEQFF | TRBJ2-1 | TRBV12-3/TRBV12-4 | NA | TRBD2
TGTGCCAGCAGTTTTGTCGACCCGAACACTGAAGCTTTCTTT | CASSFVDPNTEAFF | TRBJ1-1 | TRBV28 | many | NA
TGTGCCAGCAGCATGACTAGCGGGAGTGTGACCCAGTACTTC | CASSMTSGSVTQYF | TRBJ2-5 | TRBV7-3 | many | TRBD2
TGTGCCAGCAGTTTAGTTATCAATGAGCAGTTCTTC | CASSLVINEQFF | TRBJ2-1 | TRBV6-2/TRBV6-3 | many | NA
TGTGCCACCCAGGGGGGACGGCGGGACTACTACGAGCAGTACTTC | CATQGGRRDYYEQYF | TRBJ2-7 | TRBV6-1 | many | NA
TGTGCCAGCAGCTTGGGGGCCGAGACCTACGAGCAGTACTTC | CASSLGAETYEQYF | TRBJ2-7 | TRBV7-9 | many | NA
TGTGCCAGCACCCCCGCGGGAGCCCAAGAGACCCAGTACTTC | CASTPAGAQETQYF | TRBJ2-5 | TRBV7-2 | many | TRBD2
TGTGCCAGCAGCCTCTTTGTCGGGGTGAACACTGAAGCTTTCTTT | CASSLFVGVNTEAFF | TRBJ1-1 | TRBV5-5 | few | NA
TGTGCCAGCAGCCCCTCCGAGGAGATCGAGCAGTACTTC | CASSPSEEIEQYF | TRBJ2-7 | TRBV11-3 | many | NA
TGTGCCAGCAGCTTAATGAGGGAGCCGGTATACGAGCAGTACTTC | CASSLMREPVYEQYF | TRBJ2-7 | TRBV7-3 | many | NA
TGTGCCAGCAGTTTGGGGGGTCTTTTGGTCAGGGATCGGGGCAATCAGCCCCAGCATTTT | CASSLGGLLVRDRGNQPQHF | TRBJ1-5 | TRBV12-3/TRBV12-4 | few | NA
TGTGCCAGCAGCTTATACGGGACCCCTAATGAAAAACTGTTTTTT | CASSLYGTPNEKLFF | TRBJ1-4 | TRBV7-9 | NA | NA
TGTGCCAGCAGCCTCGAGGTGGGGGCCACCTACGAGCAGTACTTC | CASSLEVGATYEQYF | TRBJ2-7 | TRBV27 | many | NA
TGTGCCAGCAGCCTAGACACCATGAACACTGAAGCTTTCTTT | CASSLDTMNTEAFF | TRBJ1-1 | TRBV7-9 | many | NA
TGTGCCAGCAGCCAAGCACTAGCGGGAGCGTACAATGAGCAGTTCTTC | CASSQALAGAYNEQFF | TRBJ2-1 | TRBV14 | NA | TRBD2
TGTGCCAGCAGTGAAGTAAATACGAGAAAGTACGGGGAGCTGTTTTTT | CASSEVNTRKYGELFF | TRBJ2-2 | TRBV6-1 | many | NA
TGTGCCAGCAAGAAGCGTGGCTATAGCAATCAGCCCCAGCATTTT | CASKKRGYSNQPQHF | TRBJ1-5 | TRBV28 | NA | NA
TGTGCCAGCATTCCCGGAACGGGAATCAATCAGCCCCAGCATTTT | CASIPGTGINQPQHF | TRBJ1-5 | TRBV28 | many | NA
TGCGCCAGCAGCTTGGAGGCTACGGGCAGGGAGTACTTC | CASSLEATGREYF | TRBJ2-4 | TRBV5-1 | many | NA
TGCGCCAGCAGTGAGTCGAGTAGCGGTACTAGCACAGATACGCAGTATTTT | CASSESSSGTSTDTQYF | TRBJ2-3 | TRBV6-5 | NA | NA
TGTGCCAGCAGTTTGACAGGGGGCCGGGTCACCGGGGAGCTGTTTTTT | CASSLTGGRVTGELFF | TRBJ2-2 | TRBV12-3/TRBV12-4 | few | TRBD1
TGTGCCAGCAGTGAAGGCATCCTGAGCTCCTACAATGAGCAGTTCTTC | CASSEGILSSYNEQFF | TRBJ2-1 | TRBV6-2/TRBV6-3 | NA | NA
TGCAGTGCTGGACTAGCGGGTCACGAGCAGTACTTC | CSAGLAGHEQYF | TRBJ2-7 | TRBV20-1 | NA | TRBD2